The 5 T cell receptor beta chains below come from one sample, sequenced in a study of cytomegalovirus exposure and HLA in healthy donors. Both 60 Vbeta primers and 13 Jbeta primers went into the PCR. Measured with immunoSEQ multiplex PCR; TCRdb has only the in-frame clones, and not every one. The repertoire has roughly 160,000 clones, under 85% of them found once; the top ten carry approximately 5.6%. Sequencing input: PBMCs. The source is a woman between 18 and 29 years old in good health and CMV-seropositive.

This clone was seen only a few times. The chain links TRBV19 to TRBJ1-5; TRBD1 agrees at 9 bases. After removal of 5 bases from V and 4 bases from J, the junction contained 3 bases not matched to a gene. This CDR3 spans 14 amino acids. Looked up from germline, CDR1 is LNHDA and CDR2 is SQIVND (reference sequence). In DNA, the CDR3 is TGTGCCAGTAGTTCAGGACAGGGGAATCAGCCCCAGCATTTT. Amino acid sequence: CASSSGQGNQPQHF. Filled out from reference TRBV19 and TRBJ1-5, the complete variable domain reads DGGITQSPKYLFRKEGQNVTLSCEQNLNHDAMYWYRQDPGQGLRLIYYSQIVNDFQKGDIAEGYSVSREKKESFPLTVTSAQKNPTAFYLCASSSGQGNQPQHFGDGTRLSIL.

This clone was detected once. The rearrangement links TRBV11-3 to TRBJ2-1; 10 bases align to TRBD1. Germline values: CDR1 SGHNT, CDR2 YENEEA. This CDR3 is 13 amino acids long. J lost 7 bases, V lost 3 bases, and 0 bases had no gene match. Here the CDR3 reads CASSLGQGNEQFF. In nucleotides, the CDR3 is TGTGCCAGCAGCTTGGGACAGGGGAATGAGCAGTTCTTC.

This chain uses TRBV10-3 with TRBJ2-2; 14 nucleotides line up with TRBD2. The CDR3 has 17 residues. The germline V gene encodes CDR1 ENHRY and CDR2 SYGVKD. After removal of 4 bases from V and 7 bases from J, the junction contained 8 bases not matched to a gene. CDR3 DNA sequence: TGTGCCATCAGTGGTTGGACTAGCGGGGGGAGCGGCGGGGAGCTGTTTTTT. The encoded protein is CAISGWTSGGSGGELFF.

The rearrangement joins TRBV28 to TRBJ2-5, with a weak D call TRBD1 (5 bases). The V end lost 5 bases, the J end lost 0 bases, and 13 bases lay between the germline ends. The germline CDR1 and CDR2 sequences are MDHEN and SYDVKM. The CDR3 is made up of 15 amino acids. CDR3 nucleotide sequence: TGTGCCAGCAGTCCATACTTCAGGGACCAAGAGACCCAGTACTTC. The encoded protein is CASSPYFRDQETQYF.

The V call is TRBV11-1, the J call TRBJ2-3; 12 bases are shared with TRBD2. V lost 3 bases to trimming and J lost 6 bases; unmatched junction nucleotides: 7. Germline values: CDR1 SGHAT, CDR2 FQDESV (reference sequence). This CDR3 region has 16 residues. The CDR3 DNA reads TGTGCCAGCAGCTTTTTGACTAGCGGGGGAGTCGATACGCAGTATTTT. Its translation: CASSFLTSGGVDTQYF.